The next 12 T cell receptor beta chains were all read from a single sample in a study of shared clonotypes between healthy human individuals. Here immunoSEQ multiplex PCR was the method, and the copy in TCRdb shows in-frame clones only, minus some. The sample lists roughly 1,000,000 clones, approximately 80% occurring once. Sequenced: memory CD4+ T cells from PBMCs. Subset: CD45RA-negative fraction. Every receptor here comes from a man aged 18 to 29 in good health. Some clones in this sample may be carry-over from other donors' samples.

The CDR3 region has the DNA TGTGCCAGCAATCCCGCCGGACCTCGAAACACTGAAGCTTTCTTT. This codes for CASNPAGPRNTEAFF. The genes are TRBV28 and TRBJ1-1; D gene ambiguous. The CDR3 extends over 15 amino acids. The V gene lost 7 bases and the J gene lost 2 bases, with 17 bases spanning the gap. Germline CDR1 MDHEN, CDR2 SYDVKM.

Concerning this clone: This is likely an artifact of a read error, given a far larger clone one base away. The J gene is TRBJ2-3, the V gene TRBV5-6; 9 bases are shared with TRBD1. J was trimmed by 4 bases and V by 4 bases; bases with no gene match: 4. The CDR3 spans 14 residues. CDR1 is SGHDT, CDR2 YYEEEE, per germline. The CDR3 DNA reads as TGTGCCAGCAGCCCCGGGACAGGGTCAGATACGCAGTATTTT. It translates to CASSPGTGSDTQYF.

V and J are TRBV7-2 and TRBJ1-5; D may be TRBD1 (6 bases). The CDR3 totals 15 residues. CDR1 is SGHTA and CDR2 is FQGNSA in the germline V gene. The V end was cut by 5 bases, the J end by 1 base, with 12 bases between. The CDR3 region is CASSPRGASNQPQHF. The CDR3 DNA is TGTGCCAGCAGCCCACGGGGGGCAAGCAATCAGCCCCAGCATTTT.

This clone came up a few times. This chain connects TRBV5-1 to TRBJ2-1, with 11 bases matching TRBD2. J gave up 7 bases and V 6 bases, and 9 bases lay outside the gene matches. Per germline, CDR1 SGHRS and CDR2 YFSETQ. The CDR3 sequence is 15 residues long. The CDR3 is CASTLAGGATNEQFF. The CDR3 nucleotides read TGCGCCAGCACGCTAGCGGGAGGAGCCACTAATGAGCAGTTCTTC.

This clone appeared a few times. The V call is TRBV11-1, the J call TRBJ2-3, with TRBD2 matching 9 bases. J lost 5 bases, V lost 1 base, and 10 bases had no gene match. The germline V gene has CDR1 SGHAT and CDR2 FQDESV (reference sequence). This CDR3 is 17 amino acids long. The CDR3 sequence is CASSLGPTSGQGDTQYF. CDR3 nucleotide sequence: TGTGCCAGCAGCTTAGGACCTACTAGCGGGCAGGGAGATACGCAGTATTTT.

This chain uses TRBV11-2 with TRBJ2-1; 8 bases agree with TRBD2. Germline V gene lookup returns CDR1 SGHAT and CDR2 FQNNGV. The V segment lost 5 bases and the J segment 7 bases; nucleotides outside the gene matches: 13. The CDR3 spans 16 residues. Here the CDR3 DNA reads TGTGCCAGCAGCCCGAGGGGGGCGGGAGGTCTGAATGAGCAGTTCTTC. It encodes CASSPRGAGGLNEQFF.

The J gene is TRBJ2-7, the V gene TRBV30, with a possible D match to TRBD2 (5 bases). V lost 0 bases and J 11 bases, leaving 17 bases between the germline ends. Germline CDR1 and CDR2: GTSNPN and SVGIG (reference sequence). This CDR3 comprises 13 residues. CDR3 nucleotides: TGTGCCTGGAGTGTACCAGCGGCAGGCCCCGAGTACTTC. It specifies CAWSVPAAGPEYF.

This clone was recorded only once. The chain couples TRBV28 to TRBJ2-6, with D unresolved. V was shortened by 2 bases and J by 3 bases, with 8 bases between the two germline ends. The germline V gene encodes CDR1 MDHEN and CDR2 SYDVKM. This CDR3 contains 15 residues. The CDR3 region has the DNA TGTGCCAGCAGTTTACCGGGTTATGGGGCCAACGTCCTGACTTTC. It yields the protein CASSLPGYGANVLTF.

The chain carries TRBV6-1 and TRBJ2-2, with a possible D match to TRBD2 (6 bases). Germline lookup yields CDR1 MNHNS and CDR2 SASEGT. V was pared by 4 bases and J by 0 bases, with 9 bases between. This CDR3 comprises 15 residues. The CDR3 DNA follows: TGTGCCAGCAGTGCTGGAGGGGCGAACACCGGGGAGCTGTTTTTT. Translated, it gives CASSAGGANTGELFF.

J is TRBJ2-7 and V is TRBV30, with 11 bases matching TRBD2. CDR3 length: 16 amino acids. With 3 bases clipped from V and 0 bases from J, the junction kept 7 bases outside the gene matches. Germline V lookup: CDR1 GTSNPN, CDR2 SVGIG (reference sequence). CDR3 nucleotides: TGTGCCTGGAGGGCGGGACTAGCGGCACCCTCCTACGAGCAGTACTTC. It encodes CAWRAGLAAPSYEQYF.

The chain is built from TRBV30 and TRBJ2-7, with D perhaps matching TRBD1 (5 bases). The CDR3 is 13 residues long. The germline V gene encodes CDR1 GTSNPN and CDR2 SVGIG (reference sequence). V lost 2 bases to trimming and J lost 0 bases, with 8 bases between them. The CDR3 here is CAWSRGNSYEQYF. In nucleotides, the CDR3 is TGTGCCTGGAGTAGGGGCAACTCCTACGAGCAGTACTTC.

V usage is TRBV28 and J usage is TRBJ2-7; D possibly matches TRBD1 or TRBD2 (5 bases each). Germline CDR1 and CDR2: MDHEN and SYDVKM. This CDR3 has 16 residues. Trimming cost V 3 bases and J 3 bases, with 18 bases left between them. The CDR3 DNA is TGTGCCAGCAGTTTGGGGGTGGCCCGGGGCGGCTACGAGCAGTACTTC. Translation gives CASSLGVARGGYEQYF.